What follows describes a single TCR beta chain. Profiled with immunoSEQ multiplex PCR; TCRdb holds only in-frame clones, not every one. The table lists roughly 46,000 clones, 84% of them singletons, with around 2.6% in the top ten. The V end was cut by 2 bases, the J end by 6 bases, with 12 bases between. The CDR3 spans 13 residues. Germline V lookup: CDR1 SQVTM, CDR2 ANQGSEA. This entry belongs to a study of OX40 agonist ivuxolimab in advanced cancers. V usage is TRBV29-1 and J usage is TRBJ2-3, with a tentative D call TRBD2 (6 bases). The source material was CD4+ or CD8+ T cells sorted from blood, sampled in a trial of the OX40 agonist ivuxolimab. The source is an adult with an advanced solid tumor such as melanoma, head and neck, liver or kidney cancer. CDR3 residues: CSVELAGGDTQYF. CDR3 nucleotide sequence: TGCAGCGTTGAACTAGCAGGAGGGGATACGCAGTATTTT.